This T cell receptor beta chain is from a study of blood T cell repertoires in COVID-19. For the study at large: The origin of the acute and convalescent COVID-19 samples was the United States, Italy and Spain. PBMCs, B-cell-depleted T cells, or T cells were the source of the cDNA or gDNA that made up the material.

V lost 4 bases to trimming and J lost 7 bases, with 16 bases between them. The germline V gene has CDR1 LNHDA and CDR2 SQIVND (reference sequence). The CDR3 is 14 residues long. Original data processing: For nucleated cells, counts were estimated from reference gene primer amplification. The repertoire was sequenced with immunoSEQ multiplex PCR; TCRdb's copy has only in-frame clones and lacks some. V and J calls and clone size are as listed in that table; D and trimming were resolved from the DNA. The sample lists around 110,000 clones, 70% to 85% occurring once. The source of this sequence is a man in his 70s with active or convalescent COVID-19. The sample consisted of peripheral blood. The V and J genes are TRBV19 and TRBJ1-2; tentative D call: TRBD1 (6 bases). The CDR3 DNA sequence: TGTGCCAGTAGTAACCCAGGGGCGGCGTTTGGCTACACCTTC. Translating it yields CASSNPGAAFGYTF.